This T cell receptor (beta chain) was identified during a study of blood T cell repertoires in COVID-19. The overall study: COVID-19 samples from acute and convalescent phases originated in the United States, Italy and Spain. PBMCs, B-cell-depleted T cells, or T cells provided the cDNA or gDNA that made up the material.

Authors' data handling: Amplification from reference gene primers served as the basis for estimated nucleated cell counts. Only in-frame clones appear in the TCRdb table, and some are missing; sequencing was by immunoSEQ multiplex PCR. That table supplies the V and J calls and clone size; D and trimming were determined from the DNA. This sample has approximately 65,000 clones, with over 75% found just once. Germline CDR1 reads MNHEY; CDR2 reads SVGEGT. CDR3 length: 13 residues. Between the trimmed V and J ends, which lost 0 bases and 7 bases, there was a span of 7 bases. The sequenced sample was peripheral blood. The chain carries TRBV6-2 or TRBV6-3 and TRBJ1-5; D is ambiguous. The clonotype comes from a human donor in a cohort sampled during active COVID-19. The CDR3 loop is CASSYSSVQPQHF. The CDR3 nucleotides are TGTGCCAGCAGTTACTCGAGTGTACAGCCCCAGCATTTT.